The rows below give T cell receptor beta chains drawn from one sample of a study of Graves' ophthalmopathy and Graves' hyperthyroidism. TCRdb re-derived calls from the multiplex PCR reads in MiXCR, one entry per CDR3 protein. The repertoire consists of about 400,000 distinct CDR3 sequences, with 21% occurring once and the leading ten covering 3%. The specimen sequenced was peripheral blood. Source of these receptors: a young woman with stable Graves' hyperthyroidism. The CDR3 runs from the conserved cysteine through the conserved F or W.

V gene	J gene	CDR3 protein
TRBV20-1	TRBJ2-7	CSARIGWRVGEQYF
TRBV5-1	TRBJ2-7	CASSTRTSGISYEQYF
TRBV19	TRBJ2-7	CASSMEQGFPYEQYF
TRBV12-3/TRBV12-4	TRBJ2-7	CASSLRDRSEQYF
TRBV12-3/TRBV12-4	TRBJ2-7	CASSGPTRPPYEQYF
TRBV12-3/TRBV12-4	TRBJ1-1	CASRGDGDTEAFF
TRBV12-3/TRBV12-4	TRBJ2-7	CASSYGTGAIEQYF
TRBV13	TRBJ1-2	CASSLGEGYGYSF
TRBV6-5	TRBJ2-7	CASSYSDRGPEQYF
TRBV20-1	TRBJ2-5	CSARRTGGAETQYF
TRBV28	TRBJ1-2	CASSLWLSPSGRGGGYTF